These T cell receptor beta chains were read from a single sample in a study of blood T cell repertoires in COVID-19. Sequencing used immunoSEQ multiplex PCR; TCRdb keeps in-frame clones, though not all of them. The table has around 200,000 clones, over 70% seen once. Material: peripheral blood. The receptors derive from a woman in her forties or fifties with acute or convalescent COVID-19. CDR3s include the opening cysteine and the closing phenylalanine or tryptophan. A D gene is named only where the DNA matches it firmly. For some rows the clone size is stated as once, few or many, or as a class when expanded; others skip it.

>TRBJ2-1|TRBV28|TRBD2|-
CASSLIAGVIDEQFF
TGTGCCAGCAGTTTAATCGCGGGAGTGATTGATGAGCAGTTCTTC
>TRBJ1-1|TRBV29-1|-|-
CSVEGVAGTNTEAFF
TGCAGCGTTGAAGGGGTAGCGGGGACGAACACTGAAGCTTTCTTT
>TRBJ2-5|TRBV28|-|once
CASSLGAGALVTQYF
TGTGCCAGCAGTTTGGGGGCGGGAGCCCTTGTGACCCAGTACTTC
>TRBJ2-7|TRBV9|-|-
CASSPGGHEQYF
TGTGCCAGCAGCCCCGGGGGGCACGAGCAGTACTTC
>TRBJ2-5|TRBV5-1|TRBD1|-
CASSLTGQVETQYF
TGCGCCAGCAGCTTGACGGGACAGGTTGAGACCCAGTACTTC
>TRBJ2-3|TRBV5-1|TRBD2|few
CASSLGLAGGLTRTDTQYF
TGCGCCAGCAGCTTAGGACTAGCGGGAGGGCTAACCCGCACAGATACGCAGTATTTT
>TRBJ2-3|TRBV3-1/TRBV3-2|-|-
CASSREIVDTQYF
TGTGCCAGCAGCCGAGAAATCGTGGATACGCAGTATTTT
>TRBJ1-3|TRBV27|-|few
CASSRGAGNTIYF
TGTGCCAGCAGCCGGGGAGCCGGAAACACCATATATTTT
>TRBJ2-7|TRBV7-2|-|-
CASSLDRRSGDEQYF
TGTGCCAGCAGCTTAGACAGGAGATCCGGCGACGAGCAGTACTTC
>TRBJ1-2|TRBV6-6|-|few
CASSYRGAGNGYTF
TGTGCCAGCAGTTATCGGGGGGCCGGGAATGGCTACACCTTC
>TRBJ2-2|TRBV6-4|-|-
CASSDETATGELFF
TGTGCCAGCAGTGATGAGACAGCAACCGGGGAGCTGTTTTTT
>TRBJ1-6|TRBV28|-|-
CASRTTGLPYGSYNSPLHF
TGTGCCAGCAGAACTACGGGACTCCCCTACGGGAGTTATAATTCACCCCTCCACTTT
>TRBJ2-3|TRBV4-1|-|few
CASSQAGAPDTQYF
TGCGCCAGCAGCCAAGCTGGGGCCCCAGATACGCAGTATTTT